The rows below give T cell receptor beta chains drawn from one sample of a study of cytotoxic CD8 clonotypes in ibrutinib-treated CLL. Sequencing used immunoSEQ multiplex PCR; TCRdb keeps in-frame clones, though not all of them. The table lists 250,000 to 350,000 clones, 60% to 80% of them singletons. The sequences come from PBMCs, collected at disease progression, from a patient treated with ibrutinib. These receptors were taken from a human donor with chronic lymphocytic leukemia. The CDR3 runs from the conserved cysteine through the conserved F or W. A D gene is named only where the DNA matches it firmly. The size field is filled for only some rows; it gives once, few, many or a size class.

j_call | v_call | clone_size | d_call | cdr3_nt | cdr3_aa
TRBJ2-2 | TRBV11-2 | few | NA | TGTGCCAGCAGCTTAGATCAGGGGGGACCCGGGGAGCTGTTTTTT | CASSLDQGGPGELFF
TRBJ1-2 | TRBV7-2 | NA | NA | TGTGCCAGCAGCTTAGCCCAGATTAACTATGGCTACACCTTC | CASSLAQINYGYTF
TRBJ2-7 | TRBV5-4 | NA | TRBD2 | TGTGCCAGCAGCAGAAGACTAGCGGACTACGAGCAGTACTTC | CASSRRLADYEQYF
TRBJ1-6 | TRBV18 | NA | NA | TGTGCCAGCTCCCGGGGCGCCTATAATTCACCCCTCCACTTT | CASSRGAYNSPLHF
TRBJ2-1 | TRBV5-1 | NA | TRBD1 | TGCGCCAGCAGCTTAGTGGACAGGTTAATTGGTGAGCAGTTCTTC | CASSLVDRLIGEQFF
TRBJ1-1 | TRBV11-2 | NA | NA | TGTGCCAGCAACAACCTCAGGCTTGAAGCTTTCTTT | CASNNLRLEAFF
TRBJ2-7 | TRBV5-1 | NA | TRBD1 | TGCGCCAGCAGCTTGGGTACAGGGGGCGGGAGAGCCGGCTCATTC | CASSLGTGGGRAGSF
TRBJ2-5 | TRBV5-6 | NA | NA | TGTGCCAGCAGCTACTTAGACCAAGAGACCCAGTACTTC | CASSYLDQETQYF
TRBJ2-7 | TRBV5-1 | NA | TRBD1 | TGCGCCAGCAGCATACGGACAGGAGGACTTAACTACGAGCAGTACTTC | CASSIRTGGLNYEQYF
TRBJ2-3 | TRBV27 | NA | NA | TGTGCCAGCAGTTTAGGGCAGTCCCGAGGCACAGATACGCAGTATTTT | CASSLGQSRGTDTQYF
TRBJ2-3 | TRBV28 | NA | NA | TGTGCCAGCAGATCCCCCTGGGAGGATACGCAGTATTTT | CASRSPWEDTQYF
TRBJ2-7 | TRBV7-9 | NA | NA | TGTGCCAGCAGCTACCACACCGACGAGCAGTACTTC | CASSYHTDEQYF
TRBJ2-2 | TRBV11-2 | NA | TRBD1 | TGTGCCAGCAGCCCTCCGACAGGGGGCACCGGGGAGCTGTTTTTT | CASSPPTGGTGELFF
TRBJ2-2 | TRBV6-5 | NA | TRBD1 | TGTGCCACCCGTCCGGGACAGGGTCCGACCGGGGAGCTGTTTTTT | CATRPGQGPTGELFF
TRBJ2-1 | TRBV19 | many | NA | TGTGCCAGTAGTCGACCAAGGTCCTACAATGAGCAGTTCTTC | CASSRPRSYNEQFF
TRBJ1-6 | TRBV5-1 | NA | NA | TGCGCCAGCAGCTTGGCCGGGACACGGGAACCCCTCCACTTT | CASSLAGTREPLHF
TRBJ2-7 | TRBV29-1 | NA | NA | TGCAGCGTTGGACAGGTCCGAAGCGAGCAGTACTTC | CSVGQVRSEQYF
TRBJ1-3 | TRBV2 | NA | TRBD1 | TGTGCCAGCACTACAGGGGTCGGAAACACCATATATTTT | CASTTGVGNTIYF
TRBJ1-4 | TRBV20-1 | NA | NA | TGCAGTGCCCAGCGGGCCATTGAACTGTTTTTT | CSAQRAIELFF
TRBJ2-7 | TRBV7-6 | NA | NA | TGTGCCAGCAGCTTCGCACTTGGCTACGAGCAGTACTTC | CASSFALGYEQYF
TRBJ1-2 | TRBV7-6 | NA | NA | TGTGCCAGCAGCTTAGAGGCCAATTCCCCGGGGGGCTACACCTTC | CASSLEANSPGGYTF
TRBJ1-4 | TRBV4-1 | NA | TRBD1 | TGCGCCAGCAGCCAAGTAAGGTGGGACAGGGATTACGATGAAAAACTGTTTTTT | CASSQVRWDRDYDEKLFF
TRBJ1-6 | TRBV5-6 | NA | TRBD1 | TGTGCCAGCAGCTCAACCTTACAGGGGTGGGATTCACCCCTCCACTTT | CASSSTLQGWDSPLHF
TRBJ2-7 | TRBV7-2 | NA | NA | TGTGCCAGCAGCCCACATTTGGGCGTCCCCCTCGAGCAGTACTTC | CASSPHLGVPLEQYF
TRBJ2-7 | TRBV10-3 | once | NA | TGTGCCATCAGTGAGGGGGGGCCCACCGATTACGAGCAGTACTTC | CAISEGGPTDYEQYF
TRBJ2-5 | TRBV5-1 | once | NA | TGCGCCAGCAGCTTAGGGGCACACCAAGAGACCCAGTACTTC | CASSLGAHQETQYF
TRBJ1-1 | TRBV11-2 | NA | NA | TGTGCCAGCAGCCAACGACAGGTTGGAGTAAGGACTGAAGCTTTCTTT | CASSQRQVGVRTEAFF
TRBJ2-1 | TRBV7-2 | once | TRBD1 | TGTGCCAGCAGCCAAAAACGACAGGGGCCCTACAATGAGCAGTTCTTC | CASSQKRQGPYNEQFF
TRBJ2-3 | TRBV28 | NA | TRBD2 | TGTGCCAGCAGTATTCGACTAGCGGGACCCCTCGGGGATACGCAGTATTTT | CASSIRLAGPLGDTQYF
TRBJ2-3 | TRBV5-4 | once | TRBD2 | TGTGCCAGCAGCTTGAGAGCGGGGGGTTCCACAGATACGCAGTATTTT | CASSLRAGGSTDTQYF
TRBJ1-6 | TRBV27 | NA | NA | TGTGCCAGCAGGAGGACAGTTAATTCACCCCTCCACTTT | CASRRTVNSPLHF
TRBJ2-5 | TRBV7-8 | NA | NA | TGTGCCAGCAGCCTGCCTGACGGCTATGGGACCCAGTACTTC | CASSLPDGYGTQYF
TRBJ1-2 | TRBV7-2 | few | NA | TGTGCCAGCAGCTTGGTCGGGACGCAATATGGCTACACCTTC | CASSLVGTQYGYTF
TRBJ2-1 | TRBV7-3 | NA | TRBD2 | TGTGCCAGCAGGGCTAGCGGGAGTCATAATGAGCAGTTCTTC | CASRASGSHNEQFF
TRBJ2-7 | TRBV7-2 | once | NA | TGTGCCAGCAGCTTATTCTCGGCAGGAGGTGAGCAGTACTTC | CASSLFSAGGEQYF
TRBJ2-1 | TRBV4-1 | NA | NA | TGCGCCAGCAGCCAAGTGGGGGAGTCGCAGTTCTTC | CASSQVGESQFF
TRBJ2-1 | TRBV25-1 | NA | TRBD2 | TGTGCCAGCAGTGAATCCCTGGCCGGGACTAGCGGGAGCAATGAGCAGTTCTTC | CASSESLAGTSGSNEQFF
TRBJ2-7 | TRBV7-5 | NA | NA | TGTGTCAGAAGCGAGGAGTCCGGCCTAGCGGGAGTCTCCGAGCAGTACTTC | CVRSEESGLAGVSEQYF
TRBJ1-5 | TRBV6-1 | once | NA | TGTGCCAGCAGTGAAGGGGGAGGCAATCAGCCCCAGCATTTT | CASSEGGGNQPQHF
TRBJ2-1 | TRBV7-6 | NA | NA | TGTGCCAGCAGCTTAGCCCAAGGGGGGGAGTCGTTCAATGAGCAGTTCTTC | CASSLAQGGESFNEQFF
TRBJ1-2 | TRBV19 | NA | NA | TGTGCCAGTAGCATTATCTATGGCTACACCTTC | CASSIIYGYTF
TRBJ2-7 | TRBV29-1 | NA | TRBD2 | TGCAGCGTCCTACTAGCGGGAGTAGGTGGGTCCTACGAGCAGTACTTC | CSVLLAGVGGSYEQYF
TRBJ1-2 | TRBV15 | NA | NA | TGTGCCACCAGCAGAGGAATCGACACCCCAGTCAGCGTAATCTATGGCTACACCTTC | CATSRGIDTPVSVIYGYTF
TRBJ1-3 | TRBV18 | few | NA | TGTGCCAGCTCACCAATCGGGGCAGGGGGAAACACCATATATTTT | CASSPIGAGGNTIYF
TRBJ2-7 | TRBV10-3 | NA | TRBD2 | TGTGCCATCAGTGAGAAGCGGGGGTCTCCCTACGAGCAGTACTTC | CAISEKRGSPYEQYF
TRBJ2-5 | TRBV7-7 | NA | TRBD1 | TGTGCCAGCAGCCCGGGACAGGGGATGGTGACCCAGTACTTC | CASSPGQGMVTQYF
TRBJ2-7 | TRBV7-9 | NA | NA | TGTGCCAGCAGCCCGCTCGCAGACGAGCAGTACTTC | CASSPLADEQYF
TRBJ1-6 | TRBV12-5 | NA | TRBD1 | TGTGCTAGTGGTCAAGACAGGGTGCCGTCACCCCTCCACTTT | CASGQDRVPSPLHF
TRBJ1-2 | TRBV14 | NA | NA | TGTGCCAGCAGCCAATATTCCGCCGCCGGGACCTATGGCTACACCTTC | CASSQYSAAGTYGYTF
TRBJ1-5 | TRBV4-1 | few | NA | TGCGCCAGCAGCCGGGCATCCAATCAGCCCCAGCATTTT | CASSRASNQPQHF
TRBJ2-7 | TRBV18 | NA | NA | TGTGCCAGCTCACCACGACTCGATTCCTACGAGCAGTACTTC | CASSPRLDSYEQYF